A single sample gave rise to the 25 T cell receptor beta chains below, sequenced in a study of OX40 agonist ivuxolimab in advanced cancers. Assay: immunoSEQ multiplex PCR; the TCRdb copy retains only in-frame clones and omits some. The sample includes about 93,000 clones, roughly 94% of them seen just once. The source material was CD4+ or CD8+ T cells sorted from blood, sampled in a trial of the OX40 agonist ivuxolimab. These receptors all stem from an adult with an advanced solid tumor such as melanoma, head and neck, liver or kidney cancer.

CDR3 residues: CATGGSASGETQYF. Here the CDR3 DNA reads TGTGCCACTGGAGGAAGCGCCTCAGGGGAGACCCAGTACTTC. The chain employs TRBV6-5 and TRBJ2-5; tentatively, D is TRBD1 or TRBD2 (5 bases each). Looked up from germline, CDR1 is MNHEY and CDR2 is SVGAGI. This CDR3 spans 14 amino acids. V lost 10 bases and J 5 bases, leaving 20 bases between the germline ends.

V usage is TRBV5-1 and J usage is TRBJ2-7; TRBD1 might be the D (6 bases). Germline-derived CDR1 and CDR2 are SGHRS and YFSETQ. The CDR3 consists of 14 residues. With 4 bases removed from V and 0 bases from J, the gap between germline ends came to 11 bases. The CDR3 region has the DNA TGCGCCAGCAGCACTACAGGGAGCTCCTACGAGCAGTACTTC. It translates to CASSTTGSSYEQYF.

A single count supports this clone. The V call is TRBV5-4, the J call TRBJ2-3; no clear D. Trimming left V 0 bases short and J 0 bases short, with 11 bases between. The CDR3 contains 16 residues. Germline assignment: CDR1 SGHNT and CDR2 YYREEE (reference sequence). The CDR3 DNA reads as TGTGCCAGCAGCTTGGTCCGGCCCTCTAGCACAGATACGCAGTATTTT. Translation: CASSLVRPSSTDTQYF. Full variable domain (remainder filled in from reference TRBV5-4 and TRBJ2-3): ETGVTQSPTHLIKTRGQQVTLRCSSQSGHNTVSWYQQALGQGPQFIFQYYREEENGRGNFPPRFSGLQFPNYSSELNVNALELDDSALYLCASSLVRPSSTDTQYFGPGTRLTVL.

Here the CDR3 DNA reads TGTGCCAGCAGTATGGGCCCGAACACTGAAGCTTTCTTT. Protein: CASSMGPNTEAFF. This rearrangement joins TRBV6-1 to TRBJ1-1; D remains ambiguous. Germline loops: CDR1 MNHNS, CDR2 SASEGT. V was pared by 5 bases and J by 1 base, with 8 bases between. CDR3 length: 13 residues.

The chain joins TRBV6-1 to TRBJ1-5; tentative D call: TRBD1 (5 bases). This CDR3 contains 15 residues. Per the germline V gene, CDR1 is MNHNS and CDR2 is SASEGT. V was pared by 2 bases and J by 0 bases, with 8 bases between. CDR3 residues: CASSENGHSNQPQHF. CDR3 DNA: TGTGCCAGCAGTGAAAACGGACATAGCAATCAGCCCCAGCATTTT.

This rearrangement joins TRBV7-9 to TRBJ2-5, with D perhaps TRBD2 (6 bases). Germline V CDR1 and CDR2: SEHNR, FQNEAQ (reference sequence). The CDR3 covers 13 residues. Between the trimmed V and J ends, which lost 3 bases and 5 bases, there was a span of 10 bases. The CDR3 region is CASSFRGSETQYF. The DNA for the CDR3 is TGTGCCAGCAGCTTCCGGGGGTCCGAGACCCAGTACTTC.

The chain combines TRBV18 with TRBJ1-4; the D gene is possibly TRBD1 (6 bases). In germline, CDR1 is KGHSH, CDR2 LQKENI. The CDR3 extends over 16 amino acids. Trimming took off 1 base at V and 6 bases at J, with 15 bases between the two ends. CDR3: CASSPLQGRGDEKLFF. CDR3 nucleotide sequence: TGTGCCAGCTCACCACTCCAGGGGCGGGGAGATGAAAAACTGTTTTTT.

The chain couples TRBV2 to TRBJ2-1; 12 nucleotides agree with TRBD2. CDR3 length equals 15 residues. With V trimmed by 3 bases and J by 12 bases, 9 bases remained unmatched. Germline V gives CDR1 SNHLY, CDR2 FYNNEI. CDR3 amino acids: CASSETSGSPGRQFF. The CDR3 DNA sequence: TGTGCCAGCAGTGAGACTAGCGGGAGTCCAGGTCGGCAGTTCTTC.

This chain uses TRBV18 with TRBJ2-2, with 7 bases lining up with TRBD2. Trimming cost V 5 bases and J 7 bases; bases outside gene matches: 1. This CDR3 spans 12 amino acids. The V gene's germline CDR1 is KGHSH and CDR2 LQKENI. DNA of the CDR3: TGTGCCAGCTCAGCTAGCGGCGGGGAGCTGTTTTTT. Its protein is CASSASGGELFF.

The chain is built from TRBV6-4 and TRBJ1-6; 8 bases are a match to TRBD1. J was trimmed by 9 bases and V by 5 bases; bases with no gene match: 9. The germline V gene encodes CDR1 MRHNA and CDR2 SNTAGT. This CDR3 has 15 residues. This CDR3 reads CASSKPGGATSPLHF. The CDR3 DNA is TGTGCCAGCAGTAAACCAGGGGGCGCGACTTCACCCCTCCACTTT.

The genes are TRBV9 and TRBJ2-1; 9 bases agree with TRBD2. Germline assignment: CDR1 SGDLS and CDR2 YYNGEE. This CDR3 is 18 amino acids long. V gave up 0 bases and J gave up 6 bases; unmatched junction bases: 13. CDR3 coding DNA: TGTGCCAGCAGCGTAGAACCCCTGATAGCGGGAGTGTCCAATGAGCAGTTCTTC. This encodes CASSVEPLIAGVSNEQFF.

The chain links TRBV11-2 to TRBJ2-3; maybe TRBD1 (6 bases). The germline V and J ends were trimmed by 5 bases and 0 bases, with 18 bases remaining between them. CDR1 and CDR2 (germline): SGHAT, FQNNGV. This CDR3 has 17 amino acids. DNA for the CDR3: TGTGCCAGCAGCAAAAGACAGGATCCGATTAGCACAGATACGCAGTATTTT. Residues: CASSKRQDPISTDTQYF.

V is TRBV18 and J is TRBJ1-4; no firm D call. CDR3 length: 14 residues. Germline CDR1 and CDR2: KGHSH and LQKENI. Trimming removed 4 bases from V and 7 bases from J, with 13 bases in between. CDR3 sequence (DNA): TGTGCCAGCTCACTGGGGAACGGGATTGAAAAACTGTTTTTT. Its translation is CASSLGNGIEKLFF.

The genes are TRBV27 and TRBJ1-5; no clear D gene. The CDR3 runs to 13 residues. Trimming shortened V by 2 bases and J by 2 bases, and 4 bases separated the two germline ends. CDR1 is MNHEY, CDR2 SMNVEV, per germline (reference sequence). The CDR3 DNA reads as TGTGCCAGCAGTTTAACTGGCAATCAGCCCCAGCATTTT. It specifies CASSLTGNQPQHF.

Turning to this clone: An end of the junction does not agree with germline; a read error may underlie this. The rearrangement links TRBV2 to TRBJ2-7; D call uncertain. Germline CDR1 is SNHLY and CDR2 is FYNNEI. The length of the CDR3 is 12 residues. The CDR3 sequence: CASSEGVYRVFF. Here the CDR3 DNA reads TGTGCCAGCAGTGAAGGGGTCTACCGGGTTTTTTTC.

This rearrangement joins TRBV7-9 to TRBJ1-1; D perhaps matches TRBD1 (5 bases). This CDR3 has 13 residues. The germline gives CDR1 SEHNR, CDR2 FQNEAQ (reference sequence). V lost 4 bases and J lost 6, with 12 bases in between. The CDR3 sequence: CASSSIGGAEAFF. DNA of the CDR3: TGTGCCAGCAGCTCCATTGGGGGAGCTGAAGCTTTCTTT.

This chain connects TRBV5-1 to TRBJ2-3; no clear D gene. Germline CDR1 SGHRS, CDR2 YFSETQ. The V and J ends lost 1 base and 2 bases respectively, with 11 bases between them. The CDR3 is made up of 15 amino acids. For the CDR3, the DNA is TGCGCCAGCAGCTTGAGGATGAGCTCCACAGATACGCAGTATTTT. Its translation: CASSLRMSSTDTQYF.

For this clone: One end of the junction does not line up with germline, which may come from a read error. J is TRBJ2-7 and V is TRBV5-1; TRBD2 is a possible D gene (6 bases). CDR1 is SGHRS and CDR2 is YFSETQ in the germline V gene. This CDR3 region has 12 residues. The CDR3 DNA reads as TGTGCCAGCAGCTTGGGCGGGGACGAGCAGTACTTC. This translates into CASSLGGDEQYF.

The chain has TRBV27 and TRBJ1-2; a possible D gene is TRBD1 (5 bases). Germline values: CDR1 MNHEY, CDR2 SMNVEV (reference sequence). The CDR3 loop spans 12 amino acids. V was cut by 6 bases and J by 4 bases, with 9 bases left in between. Written as DNA, the CDR3 is TGTGCCAGCAGCGGGGGGGGCTATGGCTACACCTTC. Protein: CASSGGGYGYTF.

V is TRBV9 and J is TRBJ1-1; D is possibly TRBD1 (5 bases). V was clipped by 0 bases and J by 2 bases, with 17 bases between them. The CDR3 totals 17 residues. CDR1 and CDR2 from the germline V gene are SGDLS and YYNGEE. This chain's CDR3 is CASSVAYGRGPNTEAFF. The CDR3 coding sequence is TGTGCCAGCAGCGTAGCTTATGGGAGGGGACCTAACACTGAAGCTTTCTTT.

This rearrangement joins TRBV6-1 to TRBJ2-7; a possible D gene is TRBD2 (6 bases). Trimming took off 0 bases at V and 3 bases at J, with 12 bases between the two ends. From germline, CDR1 is MNHNS and CDR2 SASEGT. CDR3 size: 15 residues. The CDR3 coding sequence is TGTGCCAGCAGTGAAGCTGCCGGGACTCGCTACGAGCAGTACTTC. This encodes CASSEAAGTRYEQYF.

This rearrangement joins TRBV6-6 to TRBJ2-7, with 10 bases lining up with TRBD1. The germline CDR1 and CDR2 sequences are MNHNY and SVGAGI (reference sequence). The CDR3 totals 15 residues. V trimming: 6 bases; J trimming: 0 bases; junction bases outside the gene matches: 5. For the CDR3, the DNA is TGTGCCAGCAGAACCGGGACAGGGGCCTCCTACGAGCAGTACTTC. As protein: CASRTGTGASYEQYF.

The DNA for the CDR3 is TGTGCCAGCAGCTTAGATGGGCGGGGGAATACGCAGTATTTT. Translating it yields CASSLDGRGNTQYF. The chain recombines TRBV11-2 with TRBJ2-3; 7 bases fit TRBD2. Germline CDR1 reads SGHAT; CDR2 reads FQNNGV. The V segment lost 0 bases and the J segment 7 bases; nucleotides outside the gene matches: 4. The CDR3 extends over 14 amino acids.

The chain carries TRBV7-8 and TRBJ1-2; tentative D call: TRBD1 (5 bases). The V end was cut by 3 bases, the J end by 2 bases, with 7 bases between. The length of the CDR3 is 13 residues. CDR1 is SGHVS and CDR2 is FQNEAQ in the germline V gene. CDR3 sequence: CASSFRQNYGYTF. CDR3 bases: TGTGCCAGCAGCTTTCGACAGAACTATGGCTACACCTTC.

This clone came up once. The CDR3 nucleotides read TGTGCCAGCAGCGGGGGAGGGTATAGCTATGGCTACACCTTC. This sequence encodes CASSGGGYSYGYTF. The V gene is TRBV7-9, the J gene TRBJ1-2; D is perhaps TRBD1 (5 bases). Germline CDR1 and CDR2: SEHNR and FQNEAQ (reference sequence). The CDR3 runs 14 residues. Trimming shortened V by 5 bases and J by 4 bases, and 14 bases separated the two germline ends.